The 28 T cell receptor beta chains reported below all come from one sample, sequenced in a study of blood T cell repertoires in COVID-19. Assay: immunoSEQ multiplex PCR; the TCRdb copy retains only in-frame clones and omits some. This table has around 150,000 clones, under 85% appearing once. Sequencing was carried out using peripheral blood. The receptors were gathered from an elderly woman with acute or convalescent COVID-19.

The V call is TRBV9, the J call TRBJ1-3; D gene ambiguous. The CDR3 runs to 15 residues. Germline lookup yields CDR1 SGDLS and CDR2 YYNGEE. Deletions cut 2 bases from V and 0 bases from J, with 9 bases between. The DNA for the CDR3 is TGTGCCAGCAGCGTGGCCGATTCCTCTGGAAACACCATATATTTT. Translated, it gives CASSVADSSGNTIYF.

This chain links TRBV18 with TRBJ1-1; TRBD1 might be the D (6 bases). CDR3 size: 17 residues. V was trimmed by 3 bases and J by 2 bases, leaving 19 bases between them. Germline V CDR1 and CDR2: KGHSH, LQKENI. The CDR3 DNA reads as TGTGCCAGCTCACCCTATACCCAGGGGCTCGGAAACACTGAAGCTTTCTTT. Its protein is CASSPYTQGLGNTEAFF. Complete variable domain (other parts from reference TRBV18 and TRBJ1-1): NAGVMQNPRHLVRRRGQEARLRCSPMKGHSHVYWYRQLPEEGLKFMVYLQKENIIDESGMPKERFSAEFPKEGPSILRIQQVVRGDSAAYFCASSPYTQGLGNTEAFFGQGTRLTVV.

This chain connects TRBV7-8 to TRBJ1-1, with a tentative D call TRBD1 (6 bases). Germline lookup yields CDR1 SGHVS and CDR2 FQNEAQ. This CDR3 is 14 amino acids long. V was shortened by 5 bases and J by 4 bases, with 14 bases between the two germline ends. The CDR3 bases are TGTGCCAGCAGCCGAGGGGGGGAGGCCACTGAAGCTTTCTTT. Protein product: CASSRGGEATEAFF.

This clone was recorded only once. CDR3 in DNA: TGTGCCAGCAGTCTTAGCCTCCCCGGGGAGCTGTTTTTT. Protein: CASSLSLPGELFF. This chain joins TRBV27 and TRBJ2-2; D unclear. The CDR3 loop spans 13 amino acids. Trimming took off 5 bases at V and 6 bases at J, with 10 bases between the two ends. Germline CDR1 MNHEY, CDR2 SMNVEV (reference sequence).

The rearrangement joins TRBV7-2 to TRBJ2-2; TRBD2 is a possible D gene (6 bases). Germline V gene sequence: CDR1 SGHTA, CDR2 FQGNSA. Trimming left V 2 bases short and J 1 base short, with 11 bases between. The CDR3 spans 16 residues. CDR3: CASSLFSGLNTGELFF. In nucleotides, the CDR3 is TGTGCCAGCAGCTTATTTAGCGGATTGAACACCGGGGAGCTGTTTTTT.

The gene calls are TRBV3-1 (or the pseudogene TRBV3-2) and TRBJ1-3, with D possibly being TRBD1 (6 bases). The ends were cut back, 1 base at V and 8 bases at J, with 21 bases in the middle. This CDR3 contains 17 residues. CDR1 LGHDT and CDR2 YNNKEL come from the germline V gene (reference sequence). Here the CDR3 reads CASSQARSRGGEDTIYF. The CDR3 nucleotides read TGTGCCAGCAGCCAAGCGCGGTCCCGGGGGGGCGAGGACACCATATATTTT.

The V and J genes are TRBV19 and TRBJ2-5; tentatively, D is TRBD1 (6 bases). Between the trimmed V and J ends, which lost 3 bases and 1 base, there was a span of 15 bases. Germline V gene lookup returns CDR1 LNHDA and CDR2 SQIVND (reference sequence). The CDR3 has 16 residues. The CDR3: CASSMTVRGIQETQYF. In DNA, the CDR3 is TGTGCCAGTAGTATGACAGTGAGGGGGATCCAAGAGACCCAGTACTTC.

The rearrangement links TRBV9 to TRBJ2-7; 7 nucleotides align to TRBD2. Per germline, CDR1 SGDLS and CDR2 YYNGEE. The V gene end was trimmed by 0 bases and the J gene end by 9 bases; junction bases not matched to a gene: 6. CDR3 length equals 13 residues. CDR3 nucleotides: TGTGCCAGCAGCGTAGGCGCTAGCGGAGTGCAGTACTTC. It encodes CASSVGASGVQYF. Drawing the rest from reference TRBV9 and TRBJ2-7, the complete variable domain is DSGVTQTPKHLITATGQRVTLRCSPRSGDLSVYWYQQSLDQGLQFLIQYYNGEERAKGNILERFSAQQFPDLHSELNLSSLELGDSALYFCASSVGASGVQYFGPGTRLTVT.

The CDR3 DNA reads TGTGCCAGCAGCCGAATTGCCCCGACAGGTCCGGTATCGGAAAAACTGTTTTTT. Protein sequence: CASSRIAPTGPVSEKLFF. V and J are TRBV6-6 and TRBJ1-4; D may be TRBD1 (6 bases). V lost 6 bases, J lost 8 bases, and 28 bases lay in between. CDR3 length: 18 residues. Germline CDR1 and CDR2: MNHNY and SVGAGI (reference sequence).

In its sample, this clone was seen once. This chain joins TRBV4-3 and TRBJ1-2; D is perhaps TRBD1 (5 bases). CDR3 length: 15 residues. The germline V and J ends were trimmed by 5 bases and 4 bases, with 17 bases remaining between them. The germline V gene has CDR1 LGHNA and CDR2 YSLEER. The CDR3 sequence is CASSDIKGNLYGYTF. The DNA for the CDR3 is TGCGCCAGCAGCGATATTAAGGGGAATCTCTATGGCTACACCTTC.

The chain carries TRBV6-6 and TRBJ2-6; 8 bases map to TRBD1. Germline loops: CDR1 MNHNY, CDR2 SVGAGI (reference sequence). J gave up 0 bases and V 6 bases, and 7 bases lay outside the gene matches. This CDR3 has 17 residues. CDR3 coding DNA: TGTGCCAGCAGCCGATCGACAGGGGCCTCTGGGGCCAACGTCCTGACTTTC. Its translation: CASSRSTGASGANVLTF.

CDR3 amino acids: CASSPRGRSNQPQHF. In DNA, the CDR3 is TGTGCCAGTAGTCCCAGGGGGCGAAGCAATCAGCCCCAGCATTTT. The chain recombines TRBV19 with TRBJ1-5; 8 bases map to TRBD1. Per germline, CDR1 LNHDA and CDR2 SQIVND (reference sequence). This CDR3 contains 15 residues. J was trimmed by 1 base and V by 5 bases; bases with no gene match: 4.

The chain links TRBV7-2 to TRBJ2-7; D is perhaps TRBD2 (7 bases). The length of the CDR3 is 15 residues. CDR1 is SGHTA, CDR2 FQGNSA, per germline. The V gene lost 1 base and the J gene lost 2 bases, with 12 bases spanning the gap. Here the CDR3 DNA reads TGTGCCAGCAGCTTAGAGGGGGGGGCCCCCTACGAGCAGTACTTC. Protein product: CASSLEGGAPYEQYF.

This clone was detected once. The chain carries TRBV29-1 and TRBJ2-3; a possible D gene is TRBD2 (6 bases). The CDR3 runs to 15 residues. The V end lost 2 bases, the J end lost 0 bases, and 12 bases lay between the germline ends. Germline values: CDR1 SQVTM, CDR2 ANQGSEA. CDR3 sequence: CSVETLSGSTDTQYF. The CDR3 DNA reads TGCAGCGTTGAAACCCTTAGCGGTAGCACAGATACGCAGTATTTT.

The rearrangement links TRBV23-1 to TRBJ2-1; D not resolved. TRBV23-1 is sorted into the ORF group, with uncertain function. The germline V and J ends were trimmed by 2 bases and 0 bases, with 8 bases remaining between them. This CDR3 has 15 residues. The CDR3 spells CASSQNPSSYNEQFF. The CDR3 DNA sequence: TGCGCCAGCAGTCAAAACCCGAGCTCCTACAATGAGCAGTTCTTC.

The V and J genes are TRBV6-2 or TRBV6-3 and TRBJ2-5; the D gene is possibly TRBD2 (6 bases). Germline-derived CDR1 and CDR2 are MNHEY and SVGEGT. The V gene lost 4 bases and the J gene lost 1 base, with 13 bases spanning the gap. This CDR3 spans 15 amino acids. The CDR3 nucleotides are TGTGCCAGCAGTTCACGGGGGAACTCCCAAGAGACCCAGTACTTC. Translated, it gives CASSSRGNSQETQYF.

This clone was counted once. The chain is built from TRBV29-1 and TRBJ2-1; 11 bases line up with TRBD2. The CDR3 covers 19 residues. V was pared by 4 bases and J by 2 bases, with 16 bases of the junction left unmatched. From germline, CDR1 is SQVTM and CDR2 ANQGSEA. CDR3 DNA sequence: TGCAGCGTTGGGACAGGACCTAAAACGGGACTAGCGGCCTACAATGAGCAGTTCTTC. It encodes CSVGTGPKTGLAAYNEQFF.

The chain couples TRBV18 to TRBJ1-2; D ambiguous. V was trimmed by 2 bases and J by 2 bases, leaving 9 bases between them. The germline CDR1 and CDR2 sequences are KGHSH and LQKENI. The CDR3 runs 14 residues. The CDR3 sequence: CASSPGEVNYGYTF. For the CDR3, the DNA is TGTGCCAGCTCACCAGGGGAGGTCAACTATGGCTACACCTTC.

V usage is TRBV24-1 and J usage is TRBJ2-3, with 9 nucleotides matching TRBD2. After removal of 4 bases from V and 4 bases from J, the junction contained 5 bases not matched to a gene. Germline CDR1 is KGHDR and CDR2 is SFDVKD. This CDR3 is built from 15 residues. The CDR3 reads CATSEAGGPSDTQYF. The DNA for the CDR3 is TGTGCCACCAGTGAGGCGGGAGGGCCCTCAGATACGCAGTATTTT.

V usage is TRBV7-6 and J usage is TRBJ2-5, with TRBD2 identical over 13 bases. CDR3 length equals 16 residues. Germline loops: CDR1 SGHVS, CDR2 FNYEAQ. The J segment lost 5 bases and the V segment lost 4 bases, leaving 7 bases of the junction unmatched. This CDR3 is CASSYWTSGSHETQYF. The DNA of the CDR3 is TGTGCCAGCAGCTACTGGACTAGCGGGAGTCACGAGACCCAGTACTTC. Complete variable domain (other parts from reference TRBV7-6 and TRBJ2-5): GAGVSQSPRYKVTKRGQDVALRCDPISGHVSLYWYRQALGQGPEFLTYFNYEAQQDKSGLPNDRFSAERPEGSISTLTIQRTEQRDSAMYRCASSYWTSGSHETQYFGPGTRLLVL.

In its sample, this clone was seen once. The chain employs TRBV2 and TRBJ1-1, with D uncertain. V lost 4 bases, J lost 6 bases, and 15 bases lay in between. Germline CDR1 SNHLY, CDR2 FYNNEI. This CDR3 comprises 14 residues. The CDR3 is CASSVAENGAEAFF. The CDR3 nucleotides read TGTGCCAGCAGTGTAGCAGAGAACGGAGCTGAAGCTTTCTTT.

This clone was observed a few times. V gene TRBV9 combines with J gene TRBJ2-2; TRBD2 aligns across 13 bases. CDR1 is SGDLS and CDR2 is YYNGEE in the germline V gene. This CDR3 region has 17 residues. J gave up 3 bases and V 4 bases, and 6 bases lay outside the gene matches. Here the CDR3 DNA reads TGTGCCAGCAGCTTAGGACTAGCGGGAGCCGACACCGGGGAGCTGTTTTTT. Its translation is CASSLGLAGADTGELFF.

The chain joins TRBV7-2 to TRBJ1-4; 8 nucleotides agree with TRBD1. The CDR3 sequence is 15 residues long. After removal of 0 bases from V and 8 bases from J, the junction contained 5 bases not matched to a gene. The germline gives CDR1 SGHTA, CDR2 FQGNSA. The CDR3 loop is CASSLAGTGLEKLFF. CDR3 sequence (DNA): TGTGCCAGCAGCTTAGCGGGGACAGGTTTGGAAAAACTGTTTTTT.

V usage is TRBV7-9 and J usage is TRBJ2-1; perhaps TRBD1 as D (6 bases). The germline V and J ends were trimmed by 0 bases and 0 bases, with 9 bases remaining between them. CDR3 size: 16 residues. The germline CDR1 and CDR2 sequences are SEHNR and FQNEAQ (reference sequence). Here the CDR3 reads CASSLAPQGSYNEQFF. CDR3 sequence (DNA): TGTGCCAGCAGCTTAGCGCCACAGGGCTCCTACAATGAGCAGTTCTTC.

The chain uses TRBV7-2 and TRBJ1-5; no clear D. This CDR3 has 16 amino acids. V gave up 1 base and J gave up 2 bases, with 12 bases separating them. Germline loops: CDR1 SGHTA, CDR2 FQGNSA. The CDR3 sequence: CASSLGVNEGNQPQHF. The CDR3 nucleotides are TGTGCCAGCAGCTTAGGGGTCAACGAGGGCAATCAGCCCCAGCATTTT.

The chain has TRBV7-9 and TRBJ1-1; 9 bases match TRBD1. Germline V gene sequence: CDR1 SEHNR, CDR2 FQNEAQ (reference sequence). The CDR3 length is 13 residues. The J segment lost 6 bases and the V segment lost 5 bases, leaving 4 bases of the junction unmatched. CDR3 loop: CASSTTGGSEAFF. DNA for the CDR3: TGTGCCAGCAGCACTACAGGGGGCTCTGAAGCTTTCTTT.

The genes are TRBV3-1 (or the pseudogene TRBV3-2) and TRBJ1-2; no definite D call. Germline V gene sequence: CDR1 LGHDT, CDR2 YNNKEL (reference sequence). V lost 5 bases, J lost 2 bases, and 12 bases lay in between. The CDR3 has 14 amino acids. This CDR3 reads CASSARGGNYGYTF. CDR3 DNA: TGTGCCAGCAGCGCCCGGGGAGGGAACTATGGCTACACCTTC.

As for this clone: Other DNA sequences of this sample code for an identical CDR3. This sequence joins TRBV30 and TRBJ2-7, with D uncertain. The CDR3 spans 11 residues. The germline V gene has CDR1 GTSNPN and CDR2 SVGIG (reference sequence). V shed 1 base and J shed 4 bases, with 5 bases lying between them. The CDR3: CAWSGSYEQYF. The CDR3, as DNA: TGTGCCTGGAGTGGCAGTTACGAGCAGTACTTC. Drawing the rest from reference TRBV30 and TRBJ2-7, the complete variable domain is SQTIHQWPATLVQPVGSPLSLECTVEGTSNPNLYWYRQAAGRGLQLLFYSVGIGQISSEVPQNLSASRPQDRQFILSSKKLLLSDSGFYLCAWSGSYEQYFGPGTRLTVT.